A selection of T cell receptor beta chains follows, all from one sample in a study of blood T cell repertoires in COVID-19. The repertoire was sequenced with immunoSEQ multiplex PCR; TCRdb's copy has only in-frame clones and lacks some. There are under 450,000 clones in the sample; 80% to 85% occur only once, and approximately 4.7% lies in the top ten. Sequencing was performed on PBMCs or T cells enriched from blood (not recorded which). The source is a woman aged 45-65 years who had recovered from COVID-19. Each CDR3 is given with its conserved first and last residue. The D gene is left open where the match is weak. A clone size is listed for some rows: how often the clone was seen (once, few, many), or a class if it is expanded.

D | J | V | size | CDR3 | DNA
TRBD1 | TRBJ1-1 | TRBV27 | . | CASGTGGQFYTEAFF | TGTGCCAGCGGGACAGGGGGCCAGTTCTACACTGAAGCTTTCTTT
TRBD2 | TRBJ2-3 | TRBV5-1 | . | CASSLGGLAATDTQYF | TGCGCCAGCAGCTTGGGTGGGCTAGCGGCCACAGATACGCAGTATTTT
. | TRBJ2-1 | TRBV7-7 | . | CASSHGSNGGEQFF | TGTGCCAGCAGCCATGGATCAAACGGCGGGGAGCAGTTCTTC
TRBD1 | TRBJ1-6 | TRBV12-3/TRBV12-4 | . | CASSPGQGLPLHF | TGTGCCAGCAGCCCGGGACAGGGTTTACCCCTCCACTTT
. | TRBJ1-5 | TRBV4-3 | . | CASSQDPQGMGSNQPQHF | TGCGCCAGCAGCCAAGACCCTCAGGGGATGGGTAGCAATCAGCCCCAGCATTTT
. | TRBJ2-3 | TRBV12-3/TRBV12-4 | . | CASSLAGITQYF | TGTGCCAGCAGCCTGGCGGGGATAACGCAGTATTTT
TRBD2 | TRBJ2-7 | TRBV7-9 | . | CASSLKTGLAGGHEQYF | TGTGCCAGCAGCTTAAAAACGGGACTAGCGGGTGGTCACGAGCAGTACTTC
TRBD2 | TRBJ2-7 | TRBV15 | . | CATSRGGLTSYEQYF | TGTGCCACCAGCAGAGGGGGACTAACCTCCTACGAGCAGTACTTC
. | TRBJ2-2 | TRBV9 | . | CASSVEGLDTGELFF | TGTGCCAGCAGCGTAGAGGGGCTAGACACCGGGGAGCTGTTTTTT
. | TRBJ2-7 | TRBV5-4 | . | CASSLDRPGEPYEQYF | TGTGCCAGCAGCCTCGATCGGCCAGGGGAACCCTACGAGCAGTACTTC
. | TRBJ1-3 | TRBV5-1 | . | CASSLVGGMSSGNTIYF | TGCGCCAGCAGCTTGGTTGGAGGAATGAGCTCTGGAAACACCATATATTTT
TRBD1 | TRBJ1-2 | TRBV7-2 | . | CAGRGRTGHYGYTF | TGTGCGGGAAGGGGTCGGACAGGGCACTATGGCTACACCTTC
TRBD1 | TRBJ1-1 | TRBV6-5 | . | CASSYVRGHTEAFF | TGTGCCAGCAGTTACGTCAGGGGGCATACTGAAGCTTTCTTT
. | TRBJ1-2 | TRBV4-2 | . | CASSQDRRLGGVGYGYTF | TGTGCCAGCAGCCAAGATCGGCGTTTGGGGGGGGTAGGATATGGCTACACCTTC
TRBD1 | TRBJ2-5 | TRBV10-2 | . | CASSGQGQTQYF | TGCGCCAGCTCAGGACAGGGTCAGACCCAGTACTTC
TRBD1 | TRBJ1-1 | TRBV6-6 | . | CASSHFPGQGGLRGTEAFF | TGTGCCAGCAGCCACTTCCCGGGACAGGGTGGTTTGAGGGGCACTGAAGCTTTCTTT
TRBD2 | TRBJ2-5 | TRBV14 | . | CASSQEVSSGDSRETQYF | TGTGCCAGCAGCCAAGAAGTCTCTAGCGGGGACTCCCGGGAGACCCAGTACTTC
. | TRBJ1-6 | TRBV4-2 | . | CASSQGVGGSPLHF | TGTGCCAGCAGCCAAGGTGTAGGAGGTTCACCCCTCCACTTT
. | TRBJ2-7 | TRBV7-8 | . | CASSLEGGPSSYEQYF | TGTGCCAGCAGCTTAGAAGGGGGACCGAGCTCCTACGAGCAGTACTTC
. | TRBJ1-2 | TRBV30 | few | CAWRQTRDYTF | TGTGCCTGGAGGCAGACTAGAGATTACACCTTC
TRBD1 | TRBJ2-2 | TRBV12-3/TRBV12-4 | . | CASTAMTGGELFF | TGTGCCAGCACCGCAATGACAGGGGGGGAGCTGTTTTTT
. | TRBJ1-4 | TRBV11-2 | . | CASSLGQGGEKLFF | TGTGCCAGCAGCTTAGGACAAGGAGGGGAAAAACTGTTTTTT
TRBD2 | TRBJ2-1 | TRBV29-1 | . | CSVQGAGASINEQFF | TGCAGCGTTCAGGGAGCGGGGGCCTCAATAAATGAGCAGTTCTTC
. | TRBJ1-3 | TRBV19 | . | CASSIGTSSGNTIYF | TGTGCCAGTAGTATCGGTACGAGCTCTGGAAACACCATATATTTT
TRBD1 | TRBJ2-2 | TRBV2 | once | CASSEGSGGVGELFF | TGTGCCAGCAGTGAAGGGTCAGGGGGCGTGGGGGAGCTGTTTTTT
. | TRBJ2-7 | TRBV7-8 | . | CASSPAPTIPGEQYF | TGTGCCAGCAGCCCGGCCCCGACTATCCCCGGCGAGCAGTACTTC
. | TRBJ2-3 | TRBV5-1 | . | CASSLPGDTQYF | TGCGCCAGCAGCCTCCCGGGGGATACGCAGTATTTT
. | TRBJ2-5 | TRBV18 | once | CASSPGGSQETQYF | TGTGCCAGCTCACCAGGGGGCAGCCAAGAGACCCAGTACTTC
TRBD2 | TRBJ2-1 | TRBV28 | . | CASSRINSGGASYNEQFF | TGTGCCAGCAGTCGAATAAATAGCGGGGGGGCCTCCTACAATGAGCAGTTCTTC
. | TRBJ2-5 | TRBV5-6 | few | CASSLSGVQETQYF | TGTGCCAGCAGCTTATCTGGAGTCCAAGAGACCCAGTACTTC
. | TRBJ1-3 | TRBV4-3 | . | CASSGGASGNTIYF | TGCGCCAGCAGCGGCGGGGCCTCTGGAAACACCATATATTTT
TRBD1 | TRBJ1-6 | TRBV7-2 | . | CASSLDRGGNSPLHF | TGTGCCAGCAGCTTAGACAGGGGAGGAAATTCACCCCTCCACTTT
TRBD2 | TRBJ2-7 | TRBV6-2/TRBV6-3 | . | CASRPLLAGISYEQYF | TGTGCCAGCAGACCTTTACTAGCGGGGATATCCTACGAGCAGTACTTC
. | TRBJ1-1 | TRBV9 | . | CASSVAAGVSTEAFF | TGTGCCAGCAGCGTAGCCGCAGGGGTGAGCACTGAAGCTTTCTTT
. | TRBJ1-3 | TRBV9 | . | CASSESPARRGNTIYF | TGTGCCAGCAGCGAGAGTCCAGCGAGAAGAGGAAACACCATATATTTT
. | TRBJ2-5 | TRBV3-1/TRBV3-2 | . | CASSQGPGLEKETQYF | TGTGCCAGCAGCCAAGGCCCGGGACTCGAAAAAGAGACCCAGTACTTC
. | TRBJ1-6 | TRBV7-2 | . | CASSLPGTGGSPLHF | TGTGCCAGCAGCTTACCGGGGACGGGAGGTTCACCCCTCCACTTT
TRBD2 | TRBJ2-1 | TRBV7-6 | . | CASSLEASGSTYNEQFF | TGTGCCAGCAGCTTAGAAGCTAGCGGGAGTACGTACAATGAGCAGTTCTTC
. | TRBJ1-2 | TRBV12-3/TRBV12-4 | . | CASSPLSSGYTF | TGTGCCAGCAGCCCTCTTAGTAGCGGCTACACCTTC
TRBD1 | TRBJ2-6 | TRBV9 | . | CASSVAGTGAAGANVLTF | TGTGCCAGCAGCGTAGCGGGGACAGGGGCGGCTGGGGCCAACGTCCTGACTTTC
. | TRBJ1-5 | TRBV20-1 | . | CSASTPGNQPQHF | TGCAGTGCTAGTACCCCCGGTAATCAGCCCCAGCATTTT
. | TRBJ1-3 | TRBV3-1/TRBV3-2 | . | CASSQLEGSGNTIYF | TGTGCCAGCAGCCAGCTAGAGGGTTCTGGAAACACCATATATTTT
. | TRBJ1-6 | TRBV3-1/TRBV3-2 | . | CASSQEVGNSPLHF | TGTGCCAGCAGCCAAGAGGTCGGGAATTCACCCCTCCACTTT
TRBD1 | TRBJ2-2 | TRBV4-1 | . | CASSQERGTGATGELFF | TGCGCCAGCAGCCAAGAACGCGGGACAGGGGCCACCGGGGAGCTGTTTTTT
TRBD2 | TRBJ2-1 | TRBV19 | . | CASSHSFISGASYNEQFF | TGTGCCAGTAGCCACTCATTCATTAGCGGGGCGTCCTACAATGAGCAGTTCTTC
. | TRBJ1-2 | TRBV12-3/TRBV12-4 | . | CASTTRGNYGYTF | TGTGCCAGCACCACAAGGGGAAACTATGGCTACACCTTC
TRBD1 | TRBJ1-6 | TRBV19 | . | CASSGTRGSSPLHF | TGTGCCAGTAGTGGGACCAGGGGGAGTTCACCCCTCCACTTT
. | TRBJ1-2 | TRBV6-2/TRBV6-3 | few | CASSSEVSYGYTF | TGTGCCAGCAGTTCAGAGGTTTCCTATGGCTACACCTTC
TRBD2 | TRBJ2-7 | TRBV9 | . | CASSVAGSGSPAF | TGTGCCAGCAGCGTAGCCGGTAGCGGGAGCCCCGCGTTC
. | TRBJ1-2 | TRBV6-6 | . | CASSRGQRGTPTGHYGYTF | TGTGCCAGCAGTCGAGGGCAGAGAGGGACACCAACCGGGCACTATGGCTACACCTTC
TRBD1 | TRBJ1-2 | TRBV6-1 | . | CASSERGQGSYGYTF | TGTGCCAGCAGTGAAAGGGGGCAGGGGAGCTATGGCTACACCTTC